This entry describes one TCR beta chain. This sample was taken from a study of CD8 T cells in Susac syndrome. Whole-study context: The sequenced Susac syndrome patients comprised 5 or 6 with active disease and eight in remission. Patients with Susac syndrome had blood drawn and were at that point therapy-naive, on corticosteroids, or on intravenous immunoglobulin alone.

The RNA input was about 0.5 to 1 ug, and it was reverse transcribed with random hexamers. A multiplex approach, immunoSEQ multiplex PCR, amplified TCR beta CDR3 across 54 Vbeta and 13 Jbeta. From the immunoSEQ multiplex PCR reads, TCRdb called clonotypes with MiXCR, one entry per CDR3 protein. This table has around 170,000 distinct CDR3 sequences, 85% to 95% appearing once. V shed 7 bases, J shed 7 bases, and the junction held 11 bases outside the gene matches. The CDR3 totals 15 residues. The germline V gene has CDR1 LNHDA and CDR2 SQIVND (reference sequence). The receptor was isolated from a human donor with Susac syndrome. V and J are TRBV19 and TRBJ1-4; TRBD1 matches at 8 bases. Sequenced sample: CD8+ T cells from PBMCs. The CDR3 is CASTTSRGPGEKLFF. The CDR3, as DNA: TGTGCCAGTACCACCTCCAGGGGGCCGGGTGAAAAACTGTTTTTT.